These 21 T cell receptor beta chains came from one sample sequenced in a study of T cells in Graves' hyperthyroidism and ophthalmopathy (dated by TCRdb to between 2018 and 2020). The library was made by multiplex PCR. Sequencing was carried out with an Illumina HiSeq 2000. The TCR beta CDR3 regions were amplified from RNA transcripts. A first-round RT-PCR of the TCR CDR3 used the HTBI primer set with the Qiagen OneStep RT-PCR kit. The raw public reads went through TCRdb reprocessing: fastp at Q25, MiXCR clone calling, in-frame beta chains kept. Records with the same CDR3 protein are collapsed into one entry carrying the most frequent genes and DNA. The sample yields 400,000 or so distinct CDR3 sequences; around 15% were counted once. Jointly, the top ten make up roughly a fifth of the sample. The material sequenced was blood. The receptor source for this set is a woman aged 25 to 39 with Graves' ophthalmopathy.

This clonotype was found many times. V gene TRBV27 combines with J gene TRBJ2-7; 8 bases map to TRBD1. The germline V gene has CDR1 MNHEY and CDR2 SMNVEV (reference sequence). Trimming at V came to 2 bases and at J to 3 bases, leaving 6 bases not matched to a gene. This CDR3 comprises 15 residues. This CDR3 is CASSLMGTGNYEQYF. Written as DNA, the CDR3 is TGTGCCAGCAGTTTAATGGGGACAGGTAACTACGAGCAGTACTTC.

This clonotype was seen ten or more times. The CDR3 region has the DNA TGTGCCAGCAGTGAACTTGTAATTGGCAGCAATAGCAATCAGCCCCAGCATTTT. Encoded protein: CASSELVIGSNSNQPQHF. This chain connects TRBV6-1 to TRBJ1-5; D not certain. This CDR3 contains 18 residues. V gave up 2 bases and J gave up 0 bases, with 17 bases separating them. Germline V lookup: CDR1 MNHNS, CDR2 SASEGT.

This clonotype was seen repeatedly, ten times or more. The CDR3 nucleotides read TGTGCCAGCAGCCGATTAATCCATAGAAATCAGCCCCAGCATTTT. As protein: CASSRLIHRNQPQHF. The rearrangement links TRBV14 to TRBJ1-5; no reliable D call. Germline V gene lookup returns CDR1 SGHDN and CDR2 FVKESK. The CDR3 loop spans 15 amino acids. The V and J ends lost 4 bases and 4 bases respectively, with 14 bases between them.

The chain recombines TRBV28 with TRBJ1-1; no clear D gene. The CDR3 spans 12 residues. Germline V gene data show CDR1 as MDHEN and CDR2 as SYDVKM. The V gene lost 6 bases and the J gene lost 5 bases, with 10 bases spanning the gap. The CDR3 DNA sequence: TGTGCCAGCAGAGGGTTGGAAACTGAAGCTTTCTTT. Protein: CASRGLETEAFF.

This clonotype showed up many times. The chain is built from TRBV28 and TRBJ1-4, with D unresolved. CDR1 and CDR2 from the germline V gene are MDHEN and SYDVKM. V lost 3 bases to trimming and J lost 8 bases, with 16 bases between them. The CDR3 has 15 residues. CDR3 nucleotides: TGTGCCAGCAGTTTGGGCAGGTCGAGGAGAGAAAAACTGTTTTTT. Amino acids: CASSLGRSRREKLFF.

This clonotype was seen many times. The gene calls are TRBV28 and TRBJ1-5; D is ambiguous. The CDR3 consists of 17 residues. Germline CDR1 is MDHEN and CDR2 is SYDVKM. Trimming removed 5 bases from V and 3 bases from J, with 20 bases in between. The CDR3 DNA is TGTGCCAGCAGTCGATCCCGGACCCATGGGGTCAATCAGCCCCAGCATTTT. Translation gives CASSRSRTHGVNQPQHF.

In regard to this clonotype: A much larger clone differs by one base, so this may be a read error. The gene calls are TRBV2 and TRBJ1-6, with 9 bases fitting TRBD1. CDR3 length equals 15 residues. Germline V gene sequence: CDR1 SNHLY, CDR2 FYNNEI. The CDR3 DNA follows: TGTACCAGCAGCGCCTGGGACAGGGAAAATTCACCCCTCCACTTT. Amino acid sequence: CTSSAWDRENSPLHF.

This clonotype was seen once. The J gene is TRBJ1-1, the V gene TRBV30, with unresolved D. This CDR3 region has 11 residues. CDR1 is GTSNPN and CDR2 is SVGIG in the germline V gene (reference sequence). The V end was cut by 3 bases, the J end by 9 bases, with 11 bases between. CDR3 loop: CAWSLLNKAFF. CDR3 DNA sequence: TGTGCCTGGAGCCTTTTAAATAAAGCTTTCTTT.

The V gene is TRBV7-9, the J gene TRBJ1-2; D is perhaps TRBD1 (5 bases). V was shortened by 2 bases and J by 4 bases, with 11 bases between the two germline ends. The germline gives CDR1 SEHNR, CDR2 FQNEAQ (reference sequence). The CDR3 consists of 14 residues. The CDR3 DNA reads TGTGCCAGCAGCTTAAATGGGCAGGGCTATGGCTACACCTTC. As protein: CASSLNGQGYGYTF.

This clonotype was detected ten times or more. The rearrangement uses TRBV29-1 and TRBJ2-7; D is undetermined. The CDR3 is made up of 12 amino acids. Trimming stripped 5 bases from V and 3 bases from J, with 11 bases between. Germline-derived CDR1 and CDR2 are SQVTM and ANQGSEA. The CDR3 DNA reads TGCAGCGTTCTGGCCCCAAGCTACGAGCAGTACTTC. It encodes CSVLAPSYEQYF.

This clonotype was counted a few times. The rearrangement uses TRBV19 and TRBJ1-5; D not resolved. V dropped 7 bases and J dropped 5 bases, with 15 bases sitting between them. The CDR3 length is 14 residues. CDR1 LNHDA and CDR2 SQIVND come from the germline V gene (reference sequence). DNA for the CDR3: TGTGCCAGTAATTGGGGAGGGATCGATCAGCCCCAGCATTTT. Encoded protein: CASNWGGIDQPQHF. Supplemented by reference TRBV19 and TRBJ1-5, the full variable domain reads DGGITQSPKYLFRKEGQNVTLSCEQNLNHDAMYWYRQDPGQGLRLIYYSQIVNDFQKGDIAEGYSVSREKKESFPLTVTSAQKNPTAFYLCASNWGGIDQPQHFGDGTRLSIL.

Regarding this clonotype: This may come from a read error, since a much larger clone is one base off. The chain joins TRBV6-1 to TRBJ2-1; D might be TRBD1 or TRBD2, each matching 5 bases. CDR1 is MNHNS and CDR2 is SASEGT in the germline V gene. The CDR3 contains 14 residues. DNA for the CDR3: TGTGCCGGCAGTCGTCGTGGGGGTGGCAATGAGCAGTTCTTC. Encoded protein: CAGSRRGGGNEQFF.

This clonotype came up a few times. J is TRBJ2-2 and V is TRBV20-1; 8 bases map to TRBD2. J lost 4 bases, V lost 5 bases, and 9 bases had no gene match. Germline V gene sequence: CDR1 DFQATT, CDR2 SNEGSKA (reference sequence). CDR3 length equals 15 residues. In DNA form, the CDR3 reads TGCAGTGCTTCGGGGGGGGGTCTTGGCACCGGGGAGCTGTTTTTT. Amino acid sequence: CSASGGGLGTGELFF.

This clonotype has ten or more counts. V and J are TRBV5-5 and TRBJ2-7, with TRBD2 as a possible D gene (5 bases). Trimming removed 2 bases at V and 7 bases at J, with 16 bases between. CDR3 length: 14 amino acids. Germline CDR1 reads SGHKS; CDR2 reads YYEKEE (reference sequence). This CDR3 reads CASSFHGPGWEQYF. CDR3 DNA sequence: TGTGCCAGCAGCTTTCACGGACCGGGATGGGAGCAGTACTTC.

This clonotype was picked up many times. The chain joins TRBV3-1 to TRBJ2-3; D is possibly TRBD1 (6 bases). Looked up from germline, CDR1 is LGHDT and CDR2 is YNNKEL (reference sequence). The CDR3 has 17 residues. Trimming removed 2 bases from V and 2 bases from J, with 17 bases in between. DNA for the CDR3: TGTGCCAGCAGCCAACCACTCGAGAAGGGGGACACAGATACGCAGTATTTT. This encodes CASSQPLEKGDTDTQYF.

This clonotype was seen ten or more times. The rearrangement links TRBV10-2 to TRBJ2-7; D is unresolved. CDR3 size: 14 residues. CDR1 WSHSY and CDR2 SAAADI come from the germline V gene. V lost 3 bases, J lost 0 bases, and 9 bases lay in between. The CDR3 region is CASSDWAGSYEQYF. The CDR3 bases are TGCGCCAGCAGTGATTGGGCAGGCTCCTACGAGCAGTACTTC.

This clonotype appeared many times. This chain uses TRBV3-1 with TRBJ2-3, with D unclear. CDR1 LGHDT and CDR2 YNNKEL come from the germline V gene (reference sequence). There are 14 residues in the CDR3. V lost 3 bases, J lost 3 bases, and 10 bases lay in between. The chain's CDR3 is CASSQVTSTDTQYF. CDR3 in DNA: TGTGCCAGCAGCCAGGTAACATCGACAGATACGCAGTATTTT.

This clonotype was seen many times. This rearrangement joins TRBV20-1 to TRBJ2-7; 7 bases map to TRBD1. The CDR3 is 15 amino acids. Germline V lookup: CDR1 DFQATT, CDR2 SNEGSKA (reference sequence). The V gene end was trimmed by 6 bases and the J gene end by 2 bases; junction bases not matched to a gene: 13. The CDR3 sequence is CSAEHLTGKTYEQYF. The CDR3 bases are TGCAGTGCCGAACATTTGACAGGGAAAACCTACGAGCAGTACTTC.

This clonotype was detected ten times or more. The chain joins TRBV3-1 to TRBJ1-2; no reliable D call. The CDR3 consists of 17 residues. Trimming took off 0 bases at V and 2 bases at J, with 16 bases between the two ends. Germline-derived CDR1 and CDR2 are LGHDT and YNNKEL (reference sequence). For the CDR3, the DNA is TGTGCCAGCAGCCAAGATTCGGGCCCATCAGACAACTATGGCTACACCTTC. It translates to CASSQDSGPSDNYGYTF.

This clonotype was detected many times. The chain joins TRBV6-2 or TRBV6-3 to TRBJ2-7, with D maybe TRBD1 (6 bases). Trimming stripped 5 bases from V and 2 bases from J, with 16 bases between. This CDR3 is 15 amino acids long. Germline loops: CDR1 MNHEY, CDR2 SVGEGT. CDR3 sequence reads: CASSELGATPYEQYF. The CDR3 bases are TGTGCCAGCAGTGAGTTGGGGGCGACCCCCTACGAGCAGTACTTC.

This clonotype has at least ten counts. The chain has TRBV3-1 and TRBJ1-5; 7 positions match TRBD1. Trimming at V came to 0 bases and at J to 2 bases, leaving 4 bases not matched to a gene. This CDR3 contains 16 residues. Germline lookup yields CDR1 LGHDT and CDR2 YNNKEL (reference sequence). The CDR3 DNA reads TGTGCCAGCAGCCAAGACAGGGGGGTCGGCAATCAGCCCCAGCATTTT. The encoded protein is CASSQDRGVGNQPQHF.